This T cell receptor beta chain was sequenced in a study of CD8+CD57+ T cells in acquired aplastic anemia. As concerns this clonotype: This may arise from a read error, as a much more abundant clone is one base away.

The length of the CDR3 is 13 residues. The germline V gene encodes CDR1 DFQATT and CDR2 SNEGSKA (reference sequence). Genomic DNA acted as the template from which TCR beta VDJ combination and CDR3 sequence profiling were carried out. From the reads, TCRdb called clonotypes with MiXCR, one entry per CDR3 protein. The sample consists of about 80,000 distinct CDR3 sequences, approximately 46% of them appearing once. This chain uses TRBV20-1 with TRBJ2-2; maybe TRBD2 (5 bases). The TCR comes from a human donor in good health, serving as a control. The specimen sequenced was sorted CD4+, CD8+, or CD8+CD57+ T cells (not recorded which) from PBMCs. The CDR3 reads CSASPSRTGELLF. In DNA, the CDR3 is TGCAGTGCTAGCCCTTCGAGGACCGGGGAGCTGCTTTTT.